Following are 20 T cell receptor beta chains from one sample sequenced in a study of blood T cell repertoires in COVID-19. Libraries were prepared by immunoSEQ multiplex PCR; TCRdb keeps only in-frame clonotypes and omits some of them. The sample holds tens of thousands of clones, approximately 86% seen once. The source material was peripheral blood. Every receptor here comes from a woman aged 45-65 years with active or convalescent COVID-19.

This clone was seen only a few times. The chain links TRBV3-1 (or the pseudogene TRBV3-2) to TRBJ2-1; 11 nucleotides agree with TRBD2. CDR1 is LGHDT and CDR2 is YNNKEL in the germline V gene (reference sequence). This CDR3 spans 15 amino acids. Germline trimming cut 4 bases from V and 8 bases from J; bases unmatched to any gene: 7. DNA for the CDR3: TGTGCCAGCAGCCTTCTAGCGGGGGGAGGTGATGAGCAGTTCTTC. Translated: CASSLLAGGGDEQFF.

J is TRBJ2-2 and V is TRBV11-2, with 13 nucleotides matching TRBD2. The CDR3 is made up of 16 amino acids. The V gene end was trimmed by 4 bases and the J gene end by 1 base; junction bases not matched to a gene: 0. Germline V gene sequence: CDR1 SGHAT, CDR2 FQNNGV. CDR3 sequence reads: CASSWTSGGNTGELFF. The CDR3 DNA follows: TGTGCCAGCAGCTGGACTAGCGGGGGGAACACCGGGGAGCTGTTTTTT.

V gene TRBV29-1 combines with J gene TRBJ1-6; maybe TRBD1 (6 bases). Per germline, CDR1 SQVTM and CDR2 ANQGSEA. The CDR3 runs 15 residues. DNA of the CDR3: TGCAGTAAGTCGCTTCCGGGACACCATAATTCACCCCTCCACTTT. It is translated as CSKSLPGHHNSPLHF.

This clone showed up just once. CDR3 region: CASSPQGSQETQYF. In DNA form, the CDR3 reads TGTGCCAGCAGCCCTCAGGGGAGCCAAGAGACCCAGTACTTC. This chain links TRBV3-1 (or the pseudogene TRBV3-2) with TRBJ2-5, with D possibly TRBD1 on 6 matching bases. The CDR3 spans 14 residues. Looked up from germline, CDR1 is LGHDT and CDR2 is YNNKEL (reference sequence). Trimming pared 4 bases from V and 1 base from J, leaving 10 bases between.

The chain joins TRBV6-5 to TRBJ1-3, with D possibly matching TRBD1 (6 bases). Germline V gene lookup returns CDR1 MNHEY and CDR2 SVGAGI. This CDR3 is built from 14 residues. With 4 bases removed from V and 4 bases from J, the gap between germline ends came to 11 bases. CDR3 bases: TGTGCCAGCAGTTCGACAGGTGCCGGAAACACCATATATTTT. Its protein is CASSSTGAGNTIYF.

The chain employs TRBV10-3 and TRBJ2-3; D is possibly TRBD2 (5 bases). The CDR3 is 14 amino acids. The V end lost 4 bases, the J end lost 0 bases, and 8 bases lay between the germline ends. The V gene's germline CDR1 is ENHRY and CDR2 SYGVKD. CDR3 sequence reads: CAISGRDSTDTQYF. The CDR3 DNA follows: TGTGCCATCAGTGGACGGGATAGCACAGATACGCAGTATTTT.

V usage is TRBV30 and J usage is TRBJ1-5; TRBD1 matches at 9 bases. V lost 5 bases, J lost 4 bases, and 0 bases stayed unmatched. Germline CDR1 reads GTSNPN; CDR2 reads SVGIG (reference sequence). The CDR3 consists of 12 residues. CDR3 coding DNA: TGTGCCTGGGACAGGGGGAATCAGCCCCAGCATTTT. Protein sequence: CAWDRGNQPQHF.

This sequence joins TRBV20-1 and TRBJ1-3; D uncertain. Germline V gene lookup returns CDR1 DFQATT and CDR2 SNEGSKA (reference sequence). Trimming left V 3 bases short and J 8 bases short, with 11 bases between. CDR3 length: 12 amino acids. In DNA, the CDR3 is TGCAGTGCTAGTCGGGGTTCAGACACCATATATTTT. Amino acid sequence: CSASRGSDTIYF.

The chain links TRBV6-5 to TRBJ1-4; the D gene is possibly TRBD1 (5 bases). Germline lookup yields CDR1 MNHEY and CDR2 SVGAGI. V shed 0 bases and J shed 8 bases, with 13 bases lying between them. The CDR3 consists of 15 residues. CDR3 in amino acids: CASSYSGGIAEKLFF. The CDR3 nucleotides read TGTGCCAGCAGTTACTCGGGGGGGATCGCGGAAAAACTGTTTTTT.

The rearrangement uses TRBV9 and TRBJ2-1; tentative D call: TRBD2 (6 bases). The CDR3 totals 18 residues. V was trimmed by 0 bases and J by 6 bases, leaving 22 bases between them. In germline, CDR1 is SGDLS, CDR2 YYNGEE. CDR3 protein: CASSVVGVAEGLGNEQFF. The CDR3 DNA sequence: TGTGCCAGCAGCGTAGTTGGAGTAGCGGAGGGCCTCGGCAATGAGCAGTTCTTC.

J is TRBJ2-7 and V is TRBV7-2, with TRBD1 identical over 8 bases. V shed 6 bases and J 5 bases; nucleotides not matched to a gene: 9. The CDR3 loop spans 14 amino acids. Per germline, CDR1 SGHTA and CDR2 FQGNSA. CDR3 sequence: CASSFLTGGNEQYF. The CDR3 region has the DNA TGTGCCAGCAGTTTTCTAACAGGGGGTAACGAGCAGTACTTC.

This clone appeared a single time. The V call is TRBV12-5, the J call TRBJ1-5, with 7 bases fitting TRBD1. V was pared by 10 bases and J by 3 bases, with 9 bases of the junction left unmatched. This CDR3 is built from 14 residues. Germline V gene sequence: CDR1 LGHNT, CDR2 FRNRAP. This CDR3 reads CATTDRVTNQPQHF. CDR3 bases: TGTGCTACGACCGACAGGGTCACCAATCAGCCCCAGCATTTT.

The V call is TRBV19, the J call TRBJ1-3; 8 nucleotides match TRBD1. The V gene end was trimmed by 3 bases and the J gene end by 4 bases; junction bases not matched to a gene: 11. Germline V lookup: CDR1 LNHDA, CDR2 SQIVND (reference sequence). The CDR3 is 17 residues long. The CDR3 loop reads CASSIFIQGAPGNTIYF. The CDR3 bases are TGTGCCAGTAGTATCTTTATTCAGGGGGCGCCCGGAAACACCATATATTTT.

The chain is built from TRBV6-1 and TRBJ2-2; 8 bases map to TRBD2. With V trimmed by 4 bases and J by 7 bases, 14 bases remained unmatched. CDR3 size: 17 residues. The germline gives CDR1 MNHNS, CDR2 SASEGT. CDR3 loop: CASSATTGGLLGGELFF. Written as DNA, the CDR3 is TGTGCCAGCAGTGCAACAACGGGGGGGCTTTTGGGCGGGGAGCTGTTTTTT.

The chain carries TRBV11-1 and TRBJ2-1; 10 bases agree with TRBD2. Germline V gives CDR1 SGHAT, CDR2 FQDESV (reference sequence). The ends lost 5 bases at V and 9 bases at J; junction bases unmatched: 10. The CDR3 has 15 residues. The CDR3 DNA reads TGTGCCAGCAGCCAAGGGAGCGGGGGGGCCTCTGAGCAGTTCTTC. Amino acid sequence: CASSQGSGGASEQFF. The whole variable domain, remainder taken from reference TRBV11-1 and TRBJ2-1, is EAEVAQSPRYKITEKSQAVAFWCDPISGHATLYWYRQILGQGPELLVQFQDESVVDDSQLPKDRFSAERLKGVDSTLKIQPAELGDSAMYLCASSQGSGGASEQFFGPGTRLTVL.

The rearrangement links TRBV2 to TRBJ1-3; D is undetermined. Germline lookup yields CDR1 SNHLY and CDR2 FYNNEI. The CDR3 consists of 18 residues. V dropped 0 bases and J dropped 0 bases, with 15 bases sitting between them. The DNA of the CDR3 is TGTGCCAGCAGTGAAGCGCTTCTAGGACTTAACTCTGGAAACACCATATATTTT. It encodes CASSEALLGLNSGNTIYF.

This clone was detected once. The rearrangement joins TRBV30 to TRBJ1-2; unclear D gene. Germline V lookup: CDR1 GTSNPN, CDR2 SVGIG (reference sequence). With 3 bases removed from V and 7 bases from J, the gap between germline ends came to 6 bases. The CDR3 has 10 residues. The CDR3 region is CAWSGVGYTF. DNA of the CDR3: TGTGCCTGGAGCGGGGTTGGCTACACCTTC.

The chain is built from TRBV19 and TRBJ1-1; 11 nucleotides match TRBD1. The CDR3 length is 16 residues. In germline, CDR1 is LNHDA, CDR2 SQIVND (reference sequence). Trimming took 5 bases from V and 8 from J; bases not matched to a gene: 13. The CDR3 here is CASSFLQGDRGFEAFF. The CDR3 DNA sequence: TGTGCCAGTAGTTTTCTCCAAGGGGACAGGGGGTTCGAAGCTTTCTTT.

The J gene is TRBJ1-6, the V gene TRBV30; 7 bases are shared with TRBD1. V lost 2 bases, J lost 7 bases, and 2 bases stayed unmatched. CDR3 size: 13 residues. The germline V gene encodes CDR1 GTSNPN and CDR2 SVGIG (reference sequence). CDR3 DNA: TGTGCCTGGAGTTCACAGGGGAATTCACCCCTCCACTTT. This codes for CAWSSQGNSPLHF.

The gene calls are TRBV9 and TRBJ2-7, with a possible D match to TRBD2 (6 bases). The CDR3 has 13 residues. The germline V gene has CDR1 SGDLS and CDR2 YYNGEE. The ends were cut back, 0 bases at V and 4 bases at J, with 8 bases in the middle. CDR3 region: CASSVVEGYEQYF. The CDR3, as DNA: TGTGCCAGCAGCGTAGTGGAGGGGTACGAGCAGTACTTC. The full variable domain, in which reference TRBV9 and TRBJ2-7 provide the parts outside the CDR3, is DSGVTQTPKHLITATGQRVTLRCSPRSGDLSVYWYQQSLDQGLQFLIQYYNGEERAKGNILERFSAQQFPDLHSELNLSSLELGDSALYFCASSVVEGYEQYFGPGTRLTVT.